This T cell receptor beta chain stems from a study of T cells after posttransplantation cyclophosphamide. General study results and limits: Later blood repertoires were often dominated by clones from the donor CD8+ memory compartment. Skin or GI-infiltrating T cells shared few TRB sequences with blood.

Data came from immunoSEQ multiplex PCR; TCRdb stores just in-frame clones and leaves some out. There are roughly 14,000 clones in the sample; approximately 84% occur only once, and 5% to 6% lies in the top ten. Worth noting for this clone: No antigen is known for it.

With 4 bases clipped from V and 6 bases from J, the junction kept 4 bases outside the gene matches. This CDR3 region has 14 residues. Germline V gene sequence: CDR1 SNHLY, CDR2 FYNNEI. Controls had myeloablative marrow grafts with methotrexate and calcineurin inhibitor, sampled at 1 year. The receptor comes from a male patient in his late teens or twenties who received an allogeneic stem cell transplant from a related donor, was CMV-positive, and had no GVHD. A subset of T cells may come from the graft donor. The gene calls are TRBV2 and TRBJ2-2; 8 nucleotides align to TRBD2. Sequencing was performed on PBMCs, taken roughly 57 weeks after allogeneic stem cell transplant with calcineurin inhibitor and methotrexate. In DNA, the CDR3 is TGTGCCAGCAGTGGAGAACTAGCGGCCGGGGAGCTGTTTTTT. It specifies CASSGELAAGELFF.